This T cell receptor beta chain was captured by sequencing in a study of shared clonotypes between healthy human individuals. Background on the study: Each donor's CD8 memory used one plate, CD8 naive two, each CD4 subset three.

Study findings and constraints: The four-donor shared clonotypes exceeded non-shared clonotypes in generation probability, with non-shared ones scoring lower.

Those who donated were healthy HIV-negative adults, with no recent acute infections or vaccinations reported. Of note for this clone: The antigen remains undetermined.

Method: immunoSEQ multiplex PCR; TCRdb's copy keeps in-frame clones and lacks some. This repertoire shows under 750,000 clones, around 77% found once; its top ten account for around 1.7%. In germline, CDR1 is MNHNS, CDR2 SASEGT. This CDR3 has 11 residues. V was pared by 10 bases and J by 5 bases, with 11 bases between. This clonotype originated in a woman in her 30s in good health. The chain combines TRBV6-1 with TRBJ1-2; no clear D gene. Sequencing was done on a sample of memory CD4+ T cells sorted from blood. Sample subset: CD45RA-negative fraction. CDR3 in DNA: TGTGCCACCAAGGAGCGGTATGGCTACACCTTC. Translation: CATKERYGYTF.